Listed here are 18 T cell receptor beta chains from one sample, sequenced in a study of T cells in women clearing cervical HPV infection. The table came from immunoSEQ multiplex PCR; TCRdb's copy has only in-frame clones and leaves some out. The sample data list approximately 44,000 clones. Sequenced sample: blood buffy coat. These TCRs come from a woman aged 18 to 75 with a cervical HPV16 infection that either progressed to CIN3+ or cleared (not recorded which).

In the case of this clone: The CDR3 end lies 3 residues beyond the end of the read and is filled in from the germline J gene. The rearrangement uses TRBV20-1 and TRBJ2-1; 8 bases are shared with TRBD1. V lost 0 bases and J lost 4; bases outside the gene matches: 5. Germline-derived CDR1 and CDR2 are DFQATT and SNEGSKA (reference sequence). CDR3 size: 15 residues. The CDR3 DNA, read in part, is TGCAGTGCTAGAGATCGACAGGGGAATTACAATGAG. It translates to CSARDRQGNYNE. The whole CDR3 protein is CSARDRQGNYNEQFF.

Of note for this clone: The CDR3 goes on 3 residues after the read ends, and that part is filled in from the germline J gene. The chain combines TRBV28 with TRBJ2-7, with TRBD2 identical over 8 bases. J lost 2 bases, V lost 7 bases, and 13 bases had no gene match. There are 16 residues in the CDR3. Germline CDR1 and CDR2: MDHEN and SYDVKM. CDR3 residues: CASNDVGREDTYEQYF. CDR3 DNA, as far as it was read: TGTGCCAGCAATGATGTTGGGCGGGAGGATACCTACGAG. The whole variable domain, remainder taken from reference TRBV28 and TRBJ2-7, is DVKVTQSSRYLVKRTGEKVFLECVQDMDHENMFWYRQDPGLGLRLIYFSYDVKMKEKGDIPEGYSVSREKKERFSLILESASTNQTSMYLCASNDVGREDTYEQYFGPGTRLTVT.

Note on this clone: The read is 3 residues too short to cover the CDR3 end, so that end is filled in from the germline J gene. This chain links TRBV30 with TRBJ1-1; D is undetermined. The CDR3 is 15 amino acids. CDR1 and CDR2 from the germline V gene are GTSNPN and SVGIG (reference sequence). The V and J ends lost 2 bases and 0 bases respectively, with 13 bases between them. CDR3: CAWSPRFRMNTEAFF. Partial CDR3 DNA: TGTGCCTGGAGTCCCAGGTTCCGGATGAACACTGAA.

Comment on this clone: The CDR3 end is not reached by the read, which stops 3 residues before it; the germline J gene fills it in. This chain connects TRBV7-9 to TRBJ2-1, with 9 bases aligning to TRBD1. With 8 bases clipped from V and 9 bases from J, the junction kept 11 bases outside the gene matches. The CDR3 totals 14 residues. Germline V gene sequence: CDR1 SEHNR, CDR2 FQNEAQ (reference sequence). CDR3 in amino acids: CASWDRDNNGEQFF. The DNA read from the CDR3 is TGTGCCAGCTGGGACAGGGATAACAATGGTGAG.

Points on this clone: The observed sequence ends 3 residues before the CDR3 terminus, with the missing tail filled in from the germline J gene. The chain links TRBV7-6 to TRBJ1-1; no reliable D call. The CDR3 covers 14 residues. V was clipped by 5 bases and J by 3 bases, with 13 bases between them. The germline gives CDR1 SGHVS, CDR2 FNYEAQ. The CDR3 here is CASSPARRDTEAFF. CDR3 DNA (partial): TGTGCCAGCAGCCCTGCCCGACGGGACACTGAA.

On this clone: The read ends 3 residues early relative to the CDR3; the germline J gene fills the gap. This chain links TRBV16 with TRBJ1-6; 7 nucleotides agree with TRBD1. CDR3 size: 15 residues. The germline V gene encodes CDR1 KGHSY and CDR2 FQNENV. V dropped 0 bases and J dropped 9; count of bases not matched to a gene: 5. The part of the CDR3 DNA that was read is TGTGCCAGCAGCCAATCCACAGGGGAGGGTTCACCC. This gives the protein CASSQSTGEGSP. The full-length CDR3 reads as CASSQSTGEGSPLHF.

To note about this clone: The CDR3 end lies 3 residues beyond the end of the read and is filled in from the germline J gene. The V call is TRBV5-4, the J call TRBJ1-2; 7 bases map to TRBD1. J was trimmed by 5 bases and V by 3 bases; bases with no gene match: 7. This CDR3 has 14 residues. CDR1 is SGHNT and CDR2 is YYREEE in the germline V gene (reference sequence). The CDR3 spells CASSWTGQPYGYTF. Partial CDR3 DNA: TGTGCCAGCAGCTGGACGGGACAGCCTTATGGC.

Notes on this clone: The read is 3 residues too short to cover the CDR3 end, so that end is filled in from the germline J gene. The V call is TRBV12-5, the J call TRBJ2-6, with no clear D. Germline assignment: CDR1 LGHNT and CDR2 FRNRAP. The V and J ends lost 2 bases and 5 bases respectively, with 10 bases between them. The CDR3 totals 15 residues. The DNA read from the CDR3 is TGTGCTAGTGGTTTGTTAGAGCTCTGGGCCAACGTC. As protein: CASGLLELWANV. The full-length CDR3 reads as CASGLLELWANVLTF.

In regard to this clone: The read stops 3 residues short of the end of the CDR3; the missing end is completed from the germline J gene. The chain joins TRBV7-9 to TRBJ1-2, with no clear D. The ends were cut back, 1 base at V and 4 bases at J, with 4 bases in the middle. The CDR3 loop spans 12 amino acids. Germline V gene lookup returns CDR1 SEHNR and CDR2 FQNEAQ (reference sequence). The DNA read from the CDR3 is TGTGCCAGCAGCTTAGACGGCTATGGC. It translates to CASSLDGYG. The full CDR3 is CASSLDGYGYTF. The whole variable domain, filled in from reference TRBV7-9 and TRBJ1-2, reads DTGVSQNPRHKITKRGQNVTFRCDPISEHNRLYWYRQTLGQGPEFLTYFQNEAQLEKSRLLSDRFSAERPKGSFSTLEIQRTEQGDSAMYLCASSLDGYGYTFGSGTRLTVV.

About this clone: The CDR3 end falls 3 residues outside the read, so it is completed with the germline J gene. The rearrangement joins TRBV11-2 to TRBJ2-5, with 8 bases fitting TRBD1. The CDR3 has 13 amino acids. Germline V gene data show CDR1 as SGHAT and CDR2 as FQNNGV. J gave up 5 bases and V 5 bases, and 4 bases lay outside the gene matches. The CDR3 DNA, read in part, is TGTGCCAGCAGCCAAGACAGGGGTGAGACC. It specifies CASSQDRGET. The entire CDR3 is CASSQDRGETQYF.

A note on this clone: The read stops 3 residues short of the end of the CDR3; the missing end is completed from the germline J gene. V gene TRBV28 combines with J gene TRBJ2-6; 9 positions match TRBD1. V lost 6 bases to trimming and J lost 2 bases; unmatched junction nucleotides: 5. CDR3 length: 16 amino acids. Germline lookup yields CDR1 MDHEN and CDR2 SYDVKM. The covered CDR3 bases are TGTGCCAGCAGCCCGGACAGGGGAGCTGGGGCCAACGTC. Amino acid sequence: CASSPDRGAGANV. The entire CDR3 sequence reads CASSPDRGAGANVLTF.

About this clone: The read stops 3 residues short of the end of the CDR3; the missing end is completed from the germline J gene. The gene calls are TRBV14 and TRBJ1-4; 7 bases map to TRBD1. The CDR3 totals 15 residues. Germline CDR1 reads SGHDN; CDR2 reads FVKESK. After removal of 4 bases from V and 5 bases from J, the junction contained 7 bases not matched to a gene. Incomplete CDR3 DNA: TGTGCCAGCAGCCCCATCACAGGGGCAAATGAAAAA. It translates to CASSPITGANEK. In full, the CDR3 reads CASSPITGANEKLFF.

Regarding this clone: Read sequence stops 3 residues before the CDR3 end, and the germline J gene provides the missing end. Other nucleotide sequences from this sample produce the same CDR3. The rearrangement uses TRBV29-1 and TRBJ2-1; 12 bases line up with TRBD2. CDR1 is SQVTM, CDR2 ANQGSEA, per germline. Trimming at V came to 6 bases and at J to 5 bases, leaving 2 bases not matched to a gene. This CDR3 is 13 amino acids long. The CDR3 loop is CSVTSGGHNEQFF. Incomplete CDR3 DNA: TGCAGCGTCACTAGCGGGGGGCACAATGAG.

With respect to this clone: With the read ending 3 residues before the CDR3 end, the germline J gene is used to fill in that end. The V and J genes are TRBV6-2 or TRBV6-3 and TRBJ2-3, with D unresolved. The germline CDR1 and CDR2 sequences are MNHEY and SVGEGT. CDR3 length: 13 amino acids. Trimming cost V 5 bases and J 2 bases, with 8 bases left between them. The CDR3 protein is CASSPTHTDTQYF. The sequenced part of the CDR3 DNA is TGTGCCAGCAGTCCGACTCACACAGATACG.

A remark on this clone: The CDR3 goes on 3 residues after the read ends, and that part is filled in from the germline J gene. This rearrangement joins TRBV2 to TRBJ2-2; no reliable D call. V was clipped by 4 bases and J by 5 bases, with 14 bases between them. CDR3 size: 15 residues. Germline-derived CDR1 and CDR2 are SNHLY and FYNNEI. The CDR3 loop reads CASSGDELVTGELFF. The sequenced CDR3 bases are TGTGCCAGCAGTGGAGATGAGCTAGTGACCGGGGAG.

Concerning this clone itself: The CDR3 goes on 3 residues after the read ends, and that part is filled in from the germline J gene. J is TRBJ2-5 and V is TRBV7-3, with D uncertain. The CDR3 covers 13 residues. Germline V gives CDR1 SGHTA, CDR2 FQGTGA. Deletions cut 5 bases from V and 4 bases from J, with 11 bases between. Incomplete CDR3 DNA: TGTGCCAGCAGCATGGGTCCGGGAGAGACC. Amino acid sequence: CASSMGPGET. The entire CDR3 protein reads CASSMGPGETQYF.

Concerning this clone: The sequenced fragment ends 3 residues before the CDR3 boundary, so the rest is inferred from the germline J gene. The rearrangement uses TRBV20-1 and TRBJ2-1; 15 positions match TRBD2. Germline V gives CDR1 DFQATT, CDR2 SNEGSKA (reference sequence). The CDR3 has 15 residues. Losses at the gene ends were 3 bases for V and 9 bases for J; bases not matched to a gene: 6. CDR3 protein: CSARGLAGGGGEQFF. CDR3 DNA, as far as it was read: TGCAGTGCTAGGGGACTAGCGGGGGGTGGTGGTGAG.

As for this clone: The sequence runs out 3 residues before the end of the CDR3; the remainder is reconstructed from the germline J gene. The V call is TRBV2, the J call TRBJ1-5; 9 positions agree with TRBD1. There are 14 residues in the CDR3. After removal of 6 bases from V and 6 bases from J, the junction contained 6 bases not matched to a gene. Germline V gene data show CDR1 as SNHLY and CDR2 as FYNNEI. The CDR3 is CASRLQGAGQPQHF. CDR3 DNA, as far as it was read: TGTGCCAGCAGACTACAGGGGGCGGGTCAGCCC.